The 16 T cell receptor beta chains below were found in one sample sequenced in a study of T cell responses to AZD1222 COVID-19 vaccine. Profiled with immunoSEQ multiplex PCR; TCRdb holds only in-frame clones, not every one. The table has nearly 90,000 clones, around nine tenths seen once. Sequences were derived from peripheral blood, sampled 28 days after the second AZD1222 dose. These receptors were taken from an adult who received the AZD1222 COVID-19 vaccine.

The chain employs TRBV5-1 and TRBJ1-6; D gene unclear. The germline V and J ends were trimmed by 1 base and 8 bases, with 16 bases remaining between them. The germline CDR1 and CDR2 sequences are SGHRS and YFSETQ. The CDR3 is made up of 16 amino acids. CDR3 nucleotides: TGCGCCAGCAGCTTGTCAGGTCAAGGGCAGTATTCACCCCTCCACTTT. Protein: CASSLSGQGQYSPLHF.

The chain employs TRBV10-3 and TRBJ1-5; no definite D call. V lost 6 bases and J 0 bases, leaving 6 bases between the germline ends. The CDR3 is 13 amino acids. Per the germline V gene, CDR1 is ENHRY and CDR2 is SYGVKD. The CDR3 DNA is TGTGCCATCAGGAGGGATAGCAATCAGCCCCAGCATTTT. Its translation is CAIRRDSNQPQHF.

This chain connects TRBV18 to TRBJ1-2; D call uncertain. The CDR3 runs to 12 residues. Germline CDR1 is KGHSH and CDR2 is LQKENI. The V gene lost 6 bases and the J gene lost 1 base, with 6 bases spanning the gap. This CDR3 reads CASSSGNYGYTF. CDR3 sequence (DNA): TGTGCCAGCTCTAGTGGTAACTATGGCTACACCTTC. Together with reference TRBV18 and TRBJ1-2, the CDR3 gives the full variable domain: NAGVMQNPRHLVRRRGQEARLRCSPMKGHSHVYWYRQLPEEGLKFMVYLQKENIIDESGMPKERFSAEFPKEGPSILRIQQVVRGDSAAYFCASSSGNYGYTFGSGTRLTVV.

This clone was seen only once. The chain has TRBV9 and TRBJ2-3; 13 bases are a match to TRBD2. The CDR3 extends over 16 amino acids. V was pared by 3 bases and J by 4 bases, with 5 bases of the junction left unmatched. Germline-derived CDR1 and CDR2 are SGDLS and YYNGEE. The CDR3 region is CASSARGLAGADTQYF. The CDR3 DNA follows: TGTGCCAGCAGCGCCCGTGGACTAGCGGGGGCAGATACGCAGTATTTT.

The chain is built from TRBV5-1 and TRBJ1-1, with no clear D. The germline V gene encodes CDR1 SGHRS and CDR2 YFSETQ. V lost 0 bases and J 2 bases, leaving 5 bases between the germline ends. CDR3 length: 13 amino acids. The CDR3, as DNA: TGCGCCAGCAGCTTGGCCGCCAACACTGAAGCTTTCTTT. Translation gives CASSLAANTEAFF.

This sequence joins TRBV5-1 and TRBJ1-2; no firm D call. V gave up 4 bases and J gave up 7 bases, with 20 bases separating them. Germline V gene data show CDR1 as SGHRS and CDR2 as YFSETQ. The CDR3 is made up of 15 amino acids. The CDR3 protein is CASSNYLEGPFGYTF. DNA for the CDR3: TGCGCCAGCAGCAACTACCTGGAAGGGCCGTTTGGCTACACCTTC.

The rearrangement joins TRBV29-1 to TRBJ2-3, with a weak D call TRBD1 (6 bases). V was pared by 7 bases and J by 0 bases, with 11 bases between. Germline-derived CDR1 and CDR2 are SQVTM and ANQGSEA. This CDR3 is built from 13 residues. The CDR3 reads CSARTVSTDTQYF. The DNA for the CDR3 is TGCAGCGCCCGGACAGTAAGCACAGATACGCAGTATTTT.

This sequence joins TRBV10-1 and TRBJ1-4; D unresolved. Germline CDR1 WNHNN, CDR2 SYGVQD (reference sequence). V was trimmed by 6 bases and J by 10 bases, leaving 18 bases between them. This CDR3 is built from 14 residues. The CDR3 region has the DNA TGCGCCAGCAGCACCGGCAGCCGGGAAGGAAAACTGTTTTTT. As protein: CASSTGSREGKLFF.

Written as DNA, the CDR3 is TGTGCCAGCAGTTCGGGGACAGTGAACACCGGGGAGCTGTTTTTT. Amino acids: CASSSGTVNTGELFF. The chain is built from TRBV27 and TRBJ2-2; the match to TRBD1 covers 7 bases. Germline assignment: CDR1 MNHEY and CDR2 SMNVEV (reference sequence). This CDR3 spans 15 amino acids. The V and J ends lost 4 bases and 1 base, in that order; junction bases with no gene match: 3.

This clone was found a few times. This chain joins TRBV3-1 (or the pseudogene TRBV3-2) and TRBJ1-1, with unresolved D. This CDR3 has 14 amino acids. The germline V and J ends were trimmed by 1 base and 3 bases, with 9 bases remaining between them. Germline-derived CDR1 and CDR2 are LGHDT and YNNKEL (reference sequence). CDR3 amino acids: CASSQGTLHTEAFF. The CDR3 nucleotides read TGTGCCAGCAGCCAAGGTACACTGCACACTGAAGCTTTCTTT.

J is TRBJ2-5 and V is TRBV24-1; 16 bases map to TRBD2. The CDR3 has 20 residues. Germline loops: CDR1 KGHDR, CDR2 SFDVKD. The V segment lost 5 bases and the J segment 1 base; nucleotides outside the gene matches: 12. The CDR3 bases are TGTGCCACCAGTGCCCCCCTTTCGGGACTAGCGGGGGGGCGCCAAGAGACCCAGTACTTC. Its protein product is CATSAPLSGLAGGRQETQYF.

The chain has TRBV7-9 and TRBJ2-1; D gene ambiguous. The V gene's germline CDR1 is SEHNR and CDR2 FQNEAQ (reference sequence). This CDR3 spans 12 amino acids. V lost 5 bases to trimming and J lost 9 bases, with 11 bases between them. CDR3 residues: CASSKNRSEQFF. The CDR3 DNA is TGTGCCAGCAGCAAAAATCGGAGTGAGCAGTTCTTC.

The chain uses TRBV5-1 and TRBJ1-1; the match to TRBD1 covers 12 bases. The CDR3 contains 16 residues. Germline CDR1 reads SGHRS; CDR2 reads YFSETQ. V shed 6 bases, J shed 1 base, and the junction held 7 bases outside the gene matches. CDR3 region: CASNPGQGASNTEAFF. The DNA of the CDR3 is TGCGCCAGCAATCCGGGACAGGGGGCTTCGAACACTGAAGCTTTCTTT.

The rearrangement joins TRBV14 to TRBJ1-2; D possibly corresponds to TRBD1 (6 bases). This CDR3 has 13 residues. CDR1 is SGHDN, CDR2 FVKESK, per germline. V lost 4 bases, J lost 7 bases, and 13 bases lay in between. CDR3 amino acids: CASSPNRVSGYTF. CDR3 sequence (DNA): TGTGCCAGCAGCCCGAACAGGGTATCTGGCTACACCTTC.

The chain recombines TRBV6-1 with TRBJ1-2, with a tentative D call TRBD1 (5 bases). CDR3 length equals 13 residues. CDR1 is MNHNS, CDR2 SASEGT, per germline. With 8 bases removed from V and 4 bases from J, the gap between germline ends came to 14 bases. The CDR3 nucleotides are TGTGCCAGCCTACGGGGCGTGGGCTATGGCTACACCTTC. Translating gives CASLRGVGYGYTF.

The chain recombines TRBV5-1 with TRBJ1-2; a weak D match, TRBD1 (5 bases). CDR1 and CDR2 (germline): SGHRS, YFSETQ. Between the trimmed V and J ends, which lost 4 bases and 2 bases, there was a span of 18 bases. This CDR3 region has 16 residues. The CDR3 DNA follows: TGCGCCAGCAGCCCGGACGCCGGGACGGCGAACTATGGCTACACCTTC. It encodes CASSPDAGTANYGYTF.